This TCR beta chain comes out of a study of T-cell reconstitution after alpha-beta-depleted transplantation in children (dated by TCRdb to the mid-2010s). Some background on the complete study: Using TCR repertoire profiling, the study followed T-cell immune reconstitution in a quantitative way in children after TCRalphabeta/CD19-depleted allogeneic hematopoietic cell transplantation.

For this clonotype: Its recognized antigen is unknown. Per-nucleotide qualities are absent, and no much larger clonotype sits a single base away.

The protocol used for the library was PCR. TCRdb shows the sequencer as Illumina HiSeq 2500. TCR libraries were prepared with molecular barcoding, using unique molecular identifiers to normalize TCRbeta repertoire quantification. Using fastp at Q25 and MiXCR, TCRdb reprocessed the public reads and kept productive beta chains. Rows matching on CDR3 protein sequence are summarized as one entry with the most common DNA and genes. The sample table contains some 490,000 distinct CDR3 sequences; only one count was recorded for about 12% of them. Clones ranked in the top ten supply about 5.6% of the sample. Material: PBMCs from the stem cell graft donor, obtained from the stem cell graft. This receptor was taken from a human donor who donated a stem cell graft to a child with combined immunodeficiency.

The CDR3 region: CASSQDQGNTQYF. The DNA sequence follows: TGCGCCAGCAGCCAAGATCAAGGAAATACGCAGTATTTT. The rearranged segments are TRBV4-3 and TRBJ2-3, with the D gene not clear enough to name. The CDR3 runs 13 amino acids, cysteine and phenylalanine included. Left in the record is the CDR3 DNA by itself, 39 bases read in frame from the first base. V is cut by 0 bases and J by 7 bases, and the space between the germline ends is 8 bases. CDR1 LGHNA and CDR2 YSLEER are derived from the germline V gene.